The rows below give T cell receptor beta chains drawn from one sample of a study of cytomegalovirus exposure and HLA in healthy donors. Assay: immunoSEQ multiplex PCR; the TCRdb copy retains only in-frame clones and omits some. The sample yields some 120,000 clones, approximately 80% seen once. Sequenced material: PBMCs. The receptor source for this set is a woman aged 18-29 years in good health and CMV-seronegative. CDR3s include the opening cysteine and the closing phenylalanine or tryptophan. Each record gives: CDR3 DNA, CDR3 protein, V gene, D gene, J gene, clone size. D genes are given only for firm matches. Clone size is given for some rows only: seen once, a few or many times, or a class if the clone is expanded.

CDR3 DNA: TGTGCCAGTACCCATCAGGGTAACTATGGCTACACCTTC; CDR3 protein: CASTHQGNYGYTF; V gene: TRBV19; D gene: -; J gene: TRBJ1-2; clone size: -
CDR3 DNA: TGTGCCAGCAGTTATACGGGAGAGGACACAGATACGCAGTATTTT; CDR3 protein: CASSYTGEDTDTQYF; V gene: TRBV6-6; D gene: -; J gene: TRBJ2-3; clone size: -
CDR3 DNA: TGCGCCAGCAGCACAGACCCGCGACAGCCTCGTAATGAAAAACTGTTTTTT; CDR3 protein: CASSTDPRQPRNEKLFF; V gene: TRBV4-1; D gene: -; J gene: TRBJ1-4; clone size: -
CDR3 DNA: TGTGCCAGCAGCTTAGCGGCGGGGGGGGCTGATACGCAGTATTTT; CDR3 protein: CASSLAAGGADTQYF; V gene: TRBV7-9; D gene: TRBD2; J gene: TRBJ2-3; clone size: -
CDR3 DNA: TGTGCCAGCAGCTTAGGACAGGGGGGAAACGAGCAGTACTTC; CDR3 protein: CASSLGQGGNEQYF; V gene: TRBV7-2; D gene: TRBD1; J gene: TRBJ2-7; clone size: -
CDR3 DNA: TGTGCCAGCAGTTTTGTTCCTGGGACAGGGTCGATGGAGACCCAGTACTTC; CDR3 protein: CASSFVPGTGSMETQYF; V gene: TRBV27; D gene: TRBD1; J gene: TRBJ2-5; clone size: -
CDR3 DNA: TGCGCCAGCAGCTTGGTACCGGACAGCGAGACCCAGTACTTC; CDR3 protein: CASSLVPDSETQYF; V gene: TRBV5-1; D gene: -; J gene: TRBJ2-5; clone size: few
CDR3 DNA: TGTGCCAGCAGGTCATGGAACGGGGGAACCTCCGGGGAGCTGTTTTTT; CDR3 protein: CASRSWNGGTSGELFF; V gene: TRBV2; D gene: -; J gene: TRBJ2-2; clone size: -
CDR3 DNA: TGCGCCAGCAGCCAAGATTGGAGTAGCAATCAGCCCCAGCATTTT; CDR3 protein: CASSQDWSSNQPQHF; V gene: TRBV4-3; D gene: -; J gene: TRBJ1-5; clone size: -
CDR3 DNA: TGTGCCAGCAGCTTAGGAGGCGGGACTGAAGCTTTCTTT; CDR3 protein: CASSLGGGTEAFF; V gene: TRBV7-2; D gene: -; J gene: TRBJ1-1; clone size: -
CDR3 DNA: TGTGCCAGTAGCTCCTGGGACACGGGCTACGAGCAGTACTTC; CDR3 protein: CASSSWDTGYEQYF; V gene: TRBV19; D gene: -; J gene: TRBJ2-7; clone size: -
CDR3 DNA: TGCGCCATCAGTGGGGGACAGGGGTTCGAAAAACTGTTTTTT; CDR3 protein: CAISGGQGFEKLFF; V gene: TRBV10-3; D gene: TRBD1; J gene: TRBJ1-4; clone size: -
CDR3 DNA: TGTGCCATCAGTCAGGTGAATCAGCCCCAGCATTTT; CDR3 protein: CAISQVNQPQHF; V gene: TRBV10-3; D gene: -; J gene: TRBJ1-5; clone size: -
CDR3 DNA: TGTGCCAGTAGTAGACAGGGTCGTAACTATGGCTACACCTTC; CDR3 protein: CASSRQGRNYGYTF; V gene: TRBV19; D gene: TRBD1; J gene: TRBJ1-2; clone size: -
CDR3 DNA: TGTGCCAGCAGCTTAGCTAGCGGGAAGTCCGGGGAGCTGTTTTTT; CDR3 protein: CASSLASGKSGELFF; V gene: TRBV11-2; D gene: TRBD2; J gene: TRBJ2-2; clone size: few
CDR3 DNA: TGTGCCAGCAGTAACAGGGTAATGGGTGAAAAACTGTTTTTT; CDR3 protein: CASSNRVMGEKLFF; V gene: TRBV27; D gene: -; J gene: TRBJ1-4; clone size: -
CDR3 DNA: TGCAGCGTTGGCCCCCGACTAGCGGGGTTCATGGCCCAGTACTTC; CDR3 protein: CSVGPRLAGFMAQYF; V gene: TRBV29-1; D gene: TRBD2; J gene: TRBJ2-5; clone size: -
CDR3 DNA: TGCAGCGCCTGGACAGGGGAGGGTGGCTACACCTTC; CDR3 protein: CSAWTGEGGYTF; V gene: TRBV29-1; D gene: TRBD1; J gene: TRBJ1-2; clone size: -
CDR3 DNA: TGTGCCAGCAGCTTCGGACAGGGCAACCCTCACGAGCAGTACTTC; CDR3 protein: CASSFGQGNPHEQYF; V gene: TRBV7-9; D gene: TRBD1; J gene: TRBJ2-7; clone size: -
CDR3 DNA: TGTGCCAGTAGTATATACCCTCTGGGCAGCGGCGACACCGGGGAGCTGTTTTTT; CDR3 protein: CASSIYPLGSGDTGELFF; V gene: TRBV19; D gene: -; J gene: TRBJ2-2; clone size: -
CDR3 DNA: TGTGCCAGCACCCCCGGCGGGCTGAGTTACACTGAAGCTTTCTTT; CDR3 protein: CASTPGGLSYTEAFF; V gene: TRBV7-8; D gene: -; J gene: TRBJ1-1; clone size: -
CDR3 DNA: TGCGCCAGCAGCCACGGGGCGGGGGCGGACTACGAGCAGTACTTC; CDR3 protein: CASSHGAGADYEQYF; V gene: TRBV4-3; D gene: -; J gene: TRBJ2-7; clone size: -
CDR3 DNA: TGCAGCGCTTCATCTTTCGCCGGGACAGGGTATGGCTACACCTTC; CDR3 protein: CSASSFAGTGYGYTF; V gene: TRBV29-1; D gene: TRBD1; J gene: TRBJ1-2; clone size: -
CDR3 DNA: TGTGCCAGCAGTGTTACGCGGGGCGAGCAGTACTTC; CDR3 protein: CASSVTRGEQYF; V gene: TRBV6-5; D gene: -; J gene: TRBJ2-7; clone size: once
CDR3 DNA: TGCAGCGTCTTGGCTAGTACCCAAGAGACCCAGTACTTC; CDR3 protein: CSVLASTQETQYF; V gene: TRBV29-1; D gene: -; J gene: TRBJ2-5; clone size: -
CDR3 DNA: TGTGCCAGCAGTGAAGGTCGTCCTATCACAGATACGCAGTATTTT; CDR3 protein: CASSEGRPITDTQYF; V gene: TRBV2; D gene: -; J gene: TRBJ2-3; clone size: few
CDR3 DNA: TGTGCCAGCAGTTACGCGGGGGCTCCCTACGAGCAGTACTTC; CDR3 protein: CASSYAGAPYEQYF; V gene: TRBV6-5; D gene: -; J gene: TRBJ2-7; clone size: -
CDR3 DNA: TGCGCCAGCAGCTCTCGTCACCACTTCTCCTACAATGAGCAGTTCTTC; CDR3 protein: CASSSRHHFSYNEQFF; V gene: TRBV23-1; D gene: -; J gene: TRBJ2-1; clone size: -
CDR3 DNA: TGTGCCAGCAGCCCGGGGAGGGGGAAGGAGAACACTGAAGCTTTCTTT; CDR3 protein: CASSPGRGKENTEAFF; V gene: TRBV7-2; D gene: -; J gene: TRBJ1-1; clone size: few
CDR3 DNA: TGTGCCAGCAGTTTATCGGGACAGGCATATGGCTACACCTTC; CDR3 protein: CASSLSGQAYGYTF; V gene: TRBV27; D gene: TRBD1; J gene: TRBJ1-2; clone size: -
CDR3 DNA: TGTGCCAGCAGTTACTCCCCCGGGACAGGATCTTCACCCCTCCACTTT; CDR3 protein: CASSYSPGTGSSPLHF; V gene: TRBV6-5; D gene: TRBD1; J gene: TRBJ1-6; clone size: -
CDR3 DNA: TGTGCCAGCAGCATAAAACCGTCTAGTGACGCCGGGGAGCTGTTTTTT; CDR3 protein: CASSIKPSSDAGELFF; V gene: TRBV9; D gene: -; J gene: TRBJ2-2; clone size: -
CDR3 DNA: TGTGCTAGCAGCCAAGGACTAGCCACAGATACGCAGTATTTT; CDR3 protein: CASSQGLATDTQYF; V gene: TRBV7-7; D gene: TRBD2; J gene: TRBJ2-3; clone size: -
CDR3 DNA: TGTGCCAGCAGTAAATCAATGACAGGCCGTCGAGTTTTT; CDR3 protein: CASSKSMTGRRVF; V gene: TRBV25-1; D gene: -; J gene: TRBJ2-3; clone size: -
CDR3 DNA: TGTGCCAGCAGTGAGGACAGGTATCAGCCCCAGCATTTT; CDR3 protein: CASSEDRYQPQHF; V gene: TRBV6-4; D gene: TRBD1; J gene: TRBJ1-5; clone size: few
CDR3 DNA: TGTGCCAGCTCACCAACCGGGACAGCCCGAGAGACCCAGTACTTC; CDR3 protein: CASSPTGTARETQYF; V gene: TRBV18; D gene: TRBD1; J gene: TRBJ2-5; clone size: once
CDR3 DNA: TGCAGCGCGCGACAGAGCACAGATACGCAGTATTTT; CDR3 protein: CSARQSTDTQYF; V gene: TRBV29-1; D gene: -; J gene: TRBJ2-3; clone size: -
CDR3 DNA: TGTGCCAGTAGTATAGACAGGGGAATCGGGAACACTGAAGCTTTCTTT; CDR3 protein: CASSIDRGIGNTEAFF; V gene: TRBV19; D gene: -; J gene: TRBJ1-1; clone size: -
CDR3 DNA: TGCGCCAGCAGCCAAGGGGTCAGGGGTTTCACTGAAGCTTTCTTT; CDR3 protein: CASSQGVRGFTEAFF; V gene: TRBV4-1; D gene: -; J gene: TRBJ1-1; clone size: -
CDR3 DNA: TGTGCCAGCAGTTTCCCAGGGACAGGAAAAGAGGCGGGTGAAAAACTGTTTTTT; CDR3 protein: CASSFPGTGKEAGEKLFF; V gene: TRBV28; D gene: TRBD1; J gene: TRBJ1-4; clone size: -
CDR3 DNA: TGTGCCATCAGTGAAAAACAGGGGGGCGGGGAGCTGTTTTTT; CDR3 protein: CAISEKQGGGELFF; V gene: TRBV10-3; D gene: TRBD1; J gene: TRBJ2-2; clone size: -
CDR3 DNA: TGTGCCAGCAATACAGGGGTTGGCTACACCTTC; CDR3 protein: CASNTGVGYTF; V gene: TRBV2; D gene: TRBD1; J gene: TRBJ1-2; clone size: -
CDR3 DNA: TGTGCCAGCAGCTTAGGGTTTACTAGCACAGATACGCAGTATTTT; CDR3 protein: CASSLGFTSTDTQYF; V gene: TRBV11-2; D gene: -; J gene: TRBJ2-3; clone size: -
CDR3 DNA: TGCGCCAGCAGCCCGATAGCCCCTAGCGGCGCCTACGAGCAGTACTTC; CDR3 protein: CASSPIAPSGAYEQYF; V gene: TRBV5-1; D gene: TRBD2; J gene: TRBJ2-7; clone size: -
CDR3 DNA: TGTGCCAGCAGTTACAATTCGGGTTTCAATCAGCCCCAGCATTTT; CDR3 protein: CASSYNSGFNQPQHF; V gene: TRBV6-6; D gene: -; J gene: TRBJ1-5; clone size: -
CDR3 DNA: TGTGCCAGCAGTAAGGGGGCTGTCGTGTACTTC; CDR3 protein: CASSKGAVVYF; V gene: TRBV6-6; D gene: TRBD1; J gene: TRBJ2-5; clone size: -
CDR3 DNA: TGTGCCAGCAGCTTAGAAATTACAGGGGTTCGGAATGAGCAGTTCTTC; CDR3 protein: CASSLEITGVRNEQFF; V gene: TRBV11-2; D gene: TRBD1; J gene: TRBJ2-1; clone size: -